Listed here are 10 T cell receptor beta chains from one sample, sequenced in a study of CDR3 diversity in severe acne. TCRdb called the PCR reads again in MiXCR, with one record for every CDR3 protein. The sample records over 100,000 distinct CDR3 sequences, 51% being singletons. Sequences were obtained from blood. The receptors derive from a male donor with acne.

The chain's CDR3 is CSARDEGTDTQYF. The DNA for the CDR3 is TGCAGTGCTAGAGACGAGGGCACAGATACGCAGTATTTT. The J gene is TRBJ2-3, the V gene TRBV20-1; no reliable D call. The V end lost 0 bases, the J end lost 1 base, and 5 bases lay between the germline ends. CDR3 length: 13 amino acids. Germline V gene lookup returns CDR1 DFQATT and CDR2 SNEGSKA (reference sequence).

This clonotype was counted a few times. The chain uses TRBV18 and TRBJ2-1; no reliable D call. Germline V gives CDR1 KGHSH, CDR2 LQKENI. V was cut by 5 bases and J by 7 bases, with 6 bases left in between. The CDR3 is made up of 11 amino acids. CDR3 coding DNA: TGTGCCAGCTCAGAGGCTAATGAGCAGTTCTTC. Its protein product is CASSEANEQFF.

This CDR3 reads CASSLNRSSGANVLTF. The CDR3 coding sequence is TGTGCCAGCAGCTTAAACAGGTCCTCTGGGGCCAACGTCCTGACTTTC. The genes are TRBV7-9 and TRBJ2-6, with D tentatively TRBD1 (5 bases). The CDR3 runs to 16 residues. The V gene lost 2 bases and the J gene lost 0 bases, with 8 bases spanning the gap. Germline CDR1 SEHNR, CDR2 FQNEAQ (reference sequence).

In its sample, this clonotype was seen a few times. The V and J genes are TRBV4-1 and TRBJ1-2; D possibly corresponds to TRBD1 (5 bases). The V end lost 0 bases, the J end lost 8 bases, and 10 bases lay between the germline ends. Germline lookup yields CDR1 MGHRA and CDR2 YSYEKL. The CDR3 has 13 amino acids. CDR3 loop: CASSQDQGEGYTF. The CDR3 DNA reads TGCGCCAGCAGCCAAGATCAGGGAGAGGGCTACACCTTC.

This clonotype was seen many times. CDR3 in amino acids: CSARYPGGEVGELFF. CDR3 sequence (DNA): TGCAGTGCTAGATATCCAGGGGGCGAGGTCGGGGAGCTGTTTTTT. This sequence joins TRBV20-1 and TRBJ2-2; 8 bases agree with TRBD1. Germline assignment: CDR1 DFQATT and CDR2 SNEGSKA (reference sequence). This CDR3 spans 15 amino acids. Trimming removed 2 bases from V and 7 bases from J; junction bases left unmatched: 9.

The chain combines TRBV10-1 with TRBJ2-3, with D perhaps TRBD1 (6 bases). V lost 6 bases and J 2 bases, leaving 18 bases between the germline ends. This CDR3 is 16 amino acids long. Germline V CDR1 and CDR2: WNHNN, SYGVQD (reference sequence). The CDR3 protein is CASREIDRHATDTQYF. The CDR3 nucleotides are TGCGCCAGCAGGGAGATAGACAGGCACGCCACAGATACGCAGTATTTT.

In regard to this clonotype: One end of the junction fails to match germline, which may point to a read error. The J gene is TRBJ1-5, the V gene TRBV10-3; maybe TRBD1 (5 bases). This CDR3 comprises 15 residues. Germline V gene sequence: CDR1 ENHRY, CDR2 SYGVKD. The CDR3 spells CASSYSRDGNQPQHF. The CDR3 DNA follows: TGTGCCAGCAGTTACAGCCGGGACGGCAATCAGCCCCAGCATTTT.

The genes are TRBV11-2 and TRBJ2-5; D remains unclear. This CDR3 has 13 amino acids. Per the germline V gene, CDR1 is SGHAT and CDR2 is FQNNGV. V was shortened by 6 bases and J by 2 bases, with 10 bases between the two germline ends. CDR3 amino acids: CASSRTRQETQYF. CDR3 in DNA: TGTGCCAGCAGTCGTACCAGACAAGAGACCCAGTACTTC.

The V gene is TRBV20-1, the J gene TRBJ2-1, with TRBD2 matching 9 bases. After removal of 5 bases from V and 7 bases from J, the junction contained 12 bases not matched to a gene. CDR3 length equals 15 residues. CDR1 and CDR2 (germline): DFQATT, SNEGSKA (reference sequence). The DNA for the CDR3 is TGCAGTGCTTACGACCTAGCGGGGACCGAAAATGAGCAGTTCTTC. The encoded protein is CSAYDLAGTENEQFF.

The chain combines TRBV29-1 with TRBJ2-7; 10 bases match TRBD2. V was pared by 7 bases and J by 5 bases, with 8 bases of the junction left unmatched. The CDR3 extends over 13 amino acids. Germline V CDR1 and CDR2: SQVTM, ANQGSEA. CDR3 DNA sequence: TGCAGCGCCCACTACGGACTAGCGGACGAGCAGTACTTC. Protein product: CSAHYGLADEQYF.